One and the same sample provided the 18 T cell receptor beta chains below, sequenced in a study of blood T cell repertoires in COVID-19. TCRdb keeps only in-frame clones here, not all; method: immunoSEQ multiplex PCR. The table includes roughly 220,000 clones, roughly 85% detected once. Sequencing was done on a sample of peripheral blood. The receptors were sampled from a man aged 45-65 years who had recovered from COVID-19.

Here the CDR3 reads CASSLFMAGTASEQYF. CDR3 nucleotides: TGTGCCAGCAGTTTATTCATGGCCGGGACAGCCTCCGAGCAGTACTTC. The chain employs TRBV27 and TRBJ2-7, with TRBD1 matching 7 bases. The J segment lost 6 bases and the V segment lost 1 base, leaving 12 bases of the junction unmatched. Per germline, CDR1 MNHEY and CDR2 SMNVEV (reference sequence). The CDR3 contains 16 residues.

The rearrangement uses TRBV28 and TRBJ2-7, with 7 bases matching TRBD1. Germline trimming cut 7 bases from V and 3 bases from J; bases unmatched to any gene: 12. This CDR3 spans 15 amino acids. Germline loops: CDR1 MDHEN, CDR2 SYDVKM. CDR3 in DNA: TGTGCCAGCAACAAAAGACAGGGTTTACTCTACGAGCAGTACTTC. Protein sequence: CASNKRQGLLYEQYF.

The gene calls are TRBV19 and TRBJ2-1; TRBD2 is a possible D gene (6 bases). CDR1 is LNHDA and CDR2 is SQIVND in the germline V gene (reference sequence). The CDR3 has 16 amino acids. Trimming took off 3 bases at V and 2 bases at J, with 14 bases between the two ends. The CDR3 loop is CASSMLAGTPYNEQFF. The CDR3 DNA reads as TGTGCCAGTAGTATGTTGGCGGGAACTCCCTACAATGAGCAGTTCTTC.

The gene calls are TRBV28 and TRBJ1-4; D is unresolved. The CDR3 covers 13 residues. Germline CDR1 reads MDHEN; CDR2 reads SYDVKM. Trimming stripped 7 bases from V and 8 bases from J, with 14 bases between. CDR3 bases: TGTGCCAGCACCTGGGGAGGCTGGGAAAAACTGTTTTTT. It specifies CASTWGGWEKLFF.

The chain employs TRBV5-1 and TRBJ2-2; D unclear. V shed 2 bases and J shed 0 bases, with 11 bases lying between them. This CDR3 has 16 residues. CDR1 and CDR2 (germline): SGHRS, YFSETQ. The CDR3 DNA sequence: TGCGCCAGCAGCTTCGATCCCACACCGAACACCGGGGAGCTGTTTTTT. This sequence encodes CASSFDPTPNTGELFF. The whole variable domain, remainder taken from reference TRBV5-1 and TRBJ2-2, is KAGVTQTPRYLIKTRGQQVTLSCSPISGHRSVSWYQQTPGQGLQFLFEYFSETQRNKGNFPGRFSGRQFSNSRSEMNVSTLELGDSALYLCASSFDPTPNTGELFFGEGSRLTVL.

In this sample, this clone turned up once. CDR3 sequence: CASSPTSTSGIGNEQFF. The CDR3 nucleotides read TGCGCCAGCAGCCCCACATCGACTAGCGGGATAGGAAATGAGCAGTTCTTC. The gene calls are TRBV4-1 and TRBJ2-1; 11 bases fit TRBD2. This CDR3 is 17 amino acids long. The germline V gene has CDR1 MGHRA and CDR2 YSYEKL. With 4 bases clipped from V and 7 bases from J, the junction kept 12 bases outside the gene matches.

The rearrangement joins TRBV5-8 to TRBJ2-3, with D tentatively TRBD1 (6 bases). Trimming removed 4 bases from V and 0 bases from J, with 15 bases in between. This CDR3 has 16 residues. The germline V gene has CDR1 SGHTS and CDR2 YDEGEE. The CDR3 DNA is TGTGCCAGCAGCAAAAGGGGGACAACTAGCACAGATACGCAGTATTTT. Translating it yields CASSKRGTTSTDTQYF.

The rearrangement uses TRBV3-1 (or the pseudogene TRBV3-2) and TRBJ2-5; TRBD1 aligns across 10 bases. The CDR3 has 14 amino acids. Per the germline V gene, CDR1 is LGHDT and CDR2 is YNNKEL (reference sequence). The trim removed 4 bases at V and 4 bases at J, leaving 3 bases unmatched. The CDR3 sequence: CASSRQGAGETQYF. For the CDR3, the DNA is TGTGCCAGCAGCCGACAGGGGGCAGGAGAGACCCAGTACTTC.

This clone was found once. The genes are TRBV5-4 and TRBJ2-2, with a weak D call TRBD1 (6 bases). Germline V gives CDR1 SGHNT, CDR2 YYREEE (reference sequence). The V gene lost 4 bases and the J gene lost 3 bases, with 13 bases spanning the gap. The length of the CDR3 is 15 residues. DNA for the CDR3: TGTGCCAGCAGCCAAGACAGGTCCGACACCGGGGAGCTGTTTTTT. As protein: CASSQDRSDTGELFF.

J is TRBJ1-4 and V is TRBV19; 9 bases are shared with TRBD1. V dropped 4 bases and J dropped 8; count of bases not matched to a gene: 8. From germline, CDR1 is LNHDA and CDR2 SQIVND (reference sequence). The CDR3 consists of 15 residues. CDR3 residues: CASSSATGGGEKLFF. The CDR3 nucleotides read TGTGCCAGTAGTAGCGCGACAGGGGGTGGAGAAAAACTGTTTTTT.

The chain is built from TRBV6-2 or TRBV6-3 and TRBJ2-5, with D perhaps matching TRBD2 (5 bases). This CDR3 is built from 15 residues. V was trimmed by 7 bases and J by 5 bases, leaving 20 bases between them. CDR1 MNHEY and CDR2 SVGEGT come from the germline V gene. The CDR3 DNA follows: TGTGCCAGCACCCCCGGCCCAACATGGAGGGAGACCCAGTACTTC. This encodes CASTPGPTWRETQYF.

The chain links TRBV6-2 or TRBV6-3 to TRBJ2-7, with 11 positions matching TRBD2. Germline V lookup: CDR1 MNHEY, CDR2 SVGEGT. The junction had 3 bases not matched to a gene; V was cut back by 5 bases and J by 3 bases. The length of the CDR3 is 14 residues. CDR3 in DNA: TGTGCCAGCAGTCGGACTAGCGGGTTCTACGAGCAGTACTTC. It codes for CASSRTSGFYEQYF.

The rearrangement joins TRBV4-1 to TRBJ2-7; 7 positions agree with TRBD2. The CDR3 loop spans 15 amino acids. CDR1 is MGHRA and CDR2 is YSYEKL in the germline V gene. V dropped 0 bases and J dropped 6; count of bases not matched to a gene: 8. As DNA, the CDR3 is TGCGCCAGCAGCCAAGATCCCGGAACGGGAGGCGAGCAGTACTTC. It codes for CASSQDPGTGGEQYF.

The chain uses TRBV19 and TRBJ2-5; TRBD2 agrees at 14 bases. Losses at the gene ends were 3 bases for V and 1 base for J; bases not matched to a gene: 4. Germline assignment: CDR1 LNHDA and CDR2 SQIVND (reference sequence). There are 17 residues in the CDR3. The CDR3 loop is CASSIGLAGGPQETQYF. The CDR3 region has the DNA TGTGCCAGTAGTATTGGACTAGCGGGAGGCCCCCAAGAGACCCAGTACTTC.

V usage is TRBV24-1 and J usage is TRBJ2-1; 13 bases match TRBD2. The V gene's germline CDR1 is KGHDR and CDR2 SFDVKD. The V segment lost 5 bases and the J segment 0 bases; nucleotides outside the gene matches: 12. The CDR3 runs to 20 residues. The CDR3 DNA reads as TGTGCCACCAGTGGACCCGGGACGAGGACTAGCGGGAGCTCCTACAATGAGCAGTTCTTC. As protein: CATSGPGTRTSGSSYNEQFF.

Turning to this clone: Other DNA sequences from this sample encode an identical CDR3 as well. The gene calls are TRBV19 and TRBJ2-7, with D perhaps TRBD2 (6 bases). The CDR3 loop spans 15 amino acids. Germline V gene sequence: CDR1 LNHDA, CDR2 SQIVND (reference sequence). Trimming removed 1 base at V and 4 bases at J, with 14 bases between. CDR3 nucleotide sequence: TGTGCCAGTAGTATAGGTGGGGGGATAGGGTACGAGCAGTACTTC. Its protein product is CASSIGGGIGYEQYF.

The chain combines TRBV11-2 with TRBJ2-7; unclear D gene. The germline V gene has CDR1 SGHAT and CDR2 FQNNGV. V was cut by 1 base and J by 7 bases, with 5 bases left in between. CDR3 length: 11 amino acids. CDR3 DNA sequence: TGTGCCAGCAGCTTAGTTGAGGAGCAGTACTTC. Translating gives CASSLVEEQYF. Complete variable domain (other parts from reference TRBV11-2 and TRBJ2-7): EAGVAQSPRYKIIEKRQSVAFWCNPISGHATLYWYQQILGQGPKLLIQFQNNGVVDDSQLPKDRFSAERLKGVDSTLKIQPAKLEDSAVYLCASSLVEEQYFGPGTRLTVT.

The J gene is TRBJ2-7, the V gene TRBV7-6, with 14 nucleotides matching TRBD2. V was pared by 5 bases and J by 7 bases, with 25 bases of the junction left unmatched. CDR1 and CDR2 (germline): SGHVS, FNYEAQ. The CDR3 consists of 21 residues. CDR3 residues: CASSPILRAGTSGGPSREQYF. The CDR3 DNA sequence: TGTGCCAGCAGCCCTATCCTGAGGGCTGGGACTAGCGGGGGACCTTCGCGGGAGCAGTACTTC.